Below, one T cell receptor (beta chain) is given with its context. TCRdb re-called the PCR reads via MiXCR. The sample records about 92,000 clones, 15% being singletons. The data were taken from a study of metastatic and nonmetastatic thyroid tumors. No treatment of any kind had been given to any patient before thyroid surgery. The germline V gene encodes CDR1 GTSNPN and CDR2 SVGIG (reference sequence). The CDR3 is 13 residues long. Trimming took off 6 bases at V and 2 bases at J, with 8 bases between the two ends. This sequence was found in a female donor with papillary thyroid cancer or a benign thyroid nodule (not recorded which). Some clones in this sample may be carry-over from other donors' samples. The sample comprised blood. The rearrangement links TRBV30 to TRBJ1-6, with D uncertain. CDR3 nucleotide sequence: TGTGCCTGTTCCCCGACCTATAATTCACCCCTCCACTTT. This translates into CACSPTYNSPLHF.